This TCR beta chain emerged from a study of metastatic and nonmetastatic thyroid tumors. Study-wide results and caveats: As reported, TCR beta diversity in blood and tumor was significantly higher in malignant thyroid tumors than in benign nodules.

There are 15 residues in the CDR3. The germline V and J ends were trimmed by 1 base and 7 bases, with 14 bases remaining between them. Germline V gene lookup returns CDR1 MGHRA and CDR2 YSYEKL. Turning to this clone: The antigen is undetermined.

All patients were untreated before thyroid surgery. TCRdb re-processed the PCR reads through MiXCR. This table has roughly 25,000 clones, roughly a quarter appearing once. The receptor was derived from a male donor with papillary thyroid cancer or a benign thyroid nodule (not recorded which). Some clones in this sample may be carry-over from other donors' samples. What was sequenced was blood. V is TRBV4-1 and J is TRBJ1-5; no clear D. The CDR3 region is CASSQVSGIAQPQHF. CDR3 sequence (DNA): TGCGCCAGCAGCCAAGTATCCGGGATAGCACAGCCCCAGCATTTT.